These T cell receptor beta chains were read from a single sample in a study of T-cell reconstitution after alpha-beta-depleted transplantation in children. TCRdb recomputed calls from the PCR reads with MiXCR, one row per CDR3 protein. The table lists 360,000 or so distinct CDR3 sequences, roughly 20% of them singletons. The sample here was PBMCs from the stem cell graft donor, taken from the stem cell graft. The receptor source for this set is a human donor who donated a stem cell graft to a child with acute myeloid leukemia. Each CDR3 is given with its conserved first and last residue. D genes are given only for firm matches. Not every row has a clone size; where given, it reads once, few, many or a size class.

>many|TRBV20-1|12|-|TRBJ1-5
CSARTDDQPQHF
TGCAGTGCACGGACAGACGATCAGCCCCAGCATTTT
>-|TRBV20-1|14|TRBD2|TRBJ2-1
CSAAPGLAIDEQFF
TGCAGTGCTGCCCCGGGACTAGCGATTGATGAGCAGTTCTTC
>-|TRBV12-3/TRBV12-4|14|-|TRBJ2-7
CASSLGVTEGEQYF
TGTGCCAGCAGTTTAGGTGTGACAGAAGGCGAGCAGTACTTC
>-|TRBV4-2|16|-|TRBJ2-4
CASSQVARADKNIQYF
TGTGCCAGCAGCCAGGTAGCACGGGCGGACAAAAACATTCAGTACTTC
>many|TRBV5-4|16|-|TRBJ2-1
CASSFHSGSSYNEQFF
TGTGCCAGCAGCTTTCATAGCGGCAGCTCCTACAATGAGCAGTTCTTC
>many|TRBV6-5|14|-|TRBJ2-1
CATKGGAPWNEQFF
TGTGCCACCAAGGGGGGAGCCCCCTGGAATGAGCAGTTCTTC
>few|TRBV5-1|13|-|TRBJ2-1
CAPRFGLRNEQFF
TGCGCCCCCAGGTTCGGACTCCGTAATGAGCAGTTCTTC
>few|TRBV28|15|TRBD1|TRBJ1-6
CASSRRQGYNSPLHF
TGTGCCAGCAGCCGGAGACAGGGCTATAATTCACCCCTCCACTTT
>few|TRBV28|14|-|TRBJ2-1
CASYSGASSDEQFF
TGTGCCAGTTACTCTGGGGCTAGCAGCGATGAGCAGTTCTTC
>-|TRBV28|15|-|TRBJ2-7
CASSPVGVGSYEQYF
TGTGCCAGCAGCCCAGTGGGGGTGGGATCTTACGAGCAGTACTTC
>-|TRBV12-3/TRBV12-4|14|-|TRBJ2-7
CASTPPEGGYEQYF
TGTGCCAGCACCCCCCCGGAGGGAGGTTACGAGCAGTACTTC